A single sample is the source of the 10 T cell receptor beta chains below, sequenced in a study of blood T cells in healthy people across ages. Sample-barcoded 5' priming and a J-beta primer mix drove a second PCR of roughly 7 to 11 cycles. From the 5' RACE reads, TCRdb called clonotypes with MiXCR, one entry per CDR3 protein. The repertoire consists of under 2 million distinct CDR3 sequences, with around 36% occurring once and the leading ten covering around 11%. Sequencing was carried out using blood. The receptors here all came from a woman in her thirties in good health.

This clonotype was detected many times. This chain connects TRBV28 to TRBJ2-3; a weak D match, TRBD2 (5 bases). V lost 5 bases to trimming and J lost 3 bases, with 12 bases between them. The CDR3 spans 14 residues. Germline-derived CDR1 and CDR2 are MDHEN and SYDVKM. The CDR3 sequence is CASSEGGGTDTQYF. The CDR3 region has the DNA TGTGCCAGCAGTGAGGGCGGAGGAACAGATACGCAGTATTTT.

This clonotype was observed a handful of times. The chain combines TRBV4-2 with TRBJ1-2; D not certain. V dropped 3 bases and J dropped 8 bases, with 16 bases sitting between them. Germline V gives CDR1 LGHNA, CDR2 YNFKEQ. This CDR3 is 14 amino acids long. The DNA of the CDR3 is TGTGCCAGCAGCCAGGGCAGGCCCCCGCTCGGCTACACCTTC. This sequence encodes CASSQGRPPLGYTF.

This chain joins TRBV20-1 and TRBJ2-3; a possible D gene is TRBD1 (5 bases). The CDR3 sequence is 14 residues long. Germline-derived CDR1 and CDR2 are DFQATT and SNEGSKA (reference sequence). V lost 0 bases and J 6 bases, leaving 13 bases between the germline ends. The DNA of the CDR3 is TGCAGTGCTAGAGATTATGGGGCGGCGGATACGCAGTATTTT. The encoded protein is CSARDYGAADTQYF.

The chain employs TRBV29-1 and TRBJ1-1, with a weak D call TRBD1 (6 bases). Trimming stripped 6 bases from V and 2 bases from J, with 19 bases between. This CDR3 has 15 residues. Germline lookup yields CDR1 SQVTM and CDR2 ANQGSEA. CDR3 DNA: TGCAGCGTCGCAGGTCTCAGGGACAAAAACACTGAAGCTTTCTTT. Protein: CSVAGLRDKNTEAFF.

This rearrangement joins TRBV20-1 to TRBJ2-3; D ambiguous. Deletions cut 0 bases from V and 8 bases from J, with 3 bases between. This CDR3 spans 10 amino acids. Germline V gives CDR1 DFQATT, CDR2 SNEGSKA (reference sequence). The CDR3 DNA follows: TGCAGTGCTAGAGATCGTACGCAGTATTTT. Its translation is CSARDRTQYF.

This clonotype was seen only a few times. The genes are TRBV10-3 and TRBJ2-1; 14 positions match TRBD2. CDR1 and CDR2 from the germline V gene are ENHRY and SYGVKD. The CDR3 covers 15 residues. Trimming at V came to 10 bases and at J to 6 bases, leaving 8 bases not matched to a gene. The CDR3 is CATNPGTSGSNEQFF. In nucleotides, the CDR3 is TGTGCCACCAACCCCGGGACTAGCGGGAGCAATGAGCAGTTCTTC.

The table lists this clonotype with a few counts. The chain employs TRBV4-1 and TRBJ1-2; D unclear. Germline V lookup: CDR1 MGHRA, CDR2 YSYEKL. V shed 1 base and J shed 8 bases, with 20 bases lying between them. This CDR3 comprises 16 residues. The CDR3: CASSQGLGSFIGGYTF. Here the CDR3 DNA reads TGCGCCAGCAGCCAAGGTTTAGGTTCCTTCATTGGAGGCTACACCTTC.

V gene TRBV12-3 or TRBV12-4 combines with J gene TRBJ1-6; 10 bases agree with TRBD1. CDR3 length: 15 amino acids. V lost 6 bases, J lost 9 bases, and 8 bases stayed unmatched. As DNA, the CDR3 is TGTGCCAGCAGCGAAACTGGGACAGGGGTTTCACCCCTCCACTTT. It specifies CASSETGTGVSPLHF.

There are a few counts of this clonotype. The CDR3 DNA is TGCGCCAGCAGCTTGGACAGACAGGGGTTACTCTATGGCTACACCTTC. This sequence encodes CASSLDRQGLLYGYTF. V usage is TRBV5-1 and J usage is TRBJ1-2; the match to TRBD1 covers 8 bases. The CDR3 has 16 amino acids. Looked up from germline, CDR1 is SGHRS and CDR2 is YFSETQ. J lost 4 bases, V lost 0 bases, and 8 bases had no gene match.

This clonotype has more than one count but fewer than ten. With a much larger clone just one base away, this may be a read error. This rearrangement joins TRBV12-5 to TRBJ2-3; D gene unclear. CDR1 and CDR2 (germline): LGHNT, FRNRAP. The CDR3 totals 11 residues. V shed 0 bases and J shed 5 bases, with 0 bases lying between them. The CDR3 DNA reads TGTGCTAGTGGTTTGGTAGATACGCAGTATTTT. Translation gives CASGLVDTQYF.